One and the same sample provided the 23 T cell receptor beta chains below, sequenced in a study of cytomegalovirus exposure and HLA in healthy donors. The PCR used 60 Vbeta and 13 Jbeta primers. Using immunoSEQ multiplex PCR, the repertoire was profiled, and TCRdb retains in-frame clones only, with some absent. The data show around 180,000 clones, 77% seen once. Sequencing used PBMCs. The receptor set was obtained from a woman between 25 and 40 years old in good health and CMV-seropositive.

The chain carries TRBV4-3 and TRBJ2-3, with TRBD2 matching over 8 bases. Germline-derived CDR1 and CDR2 are LGHNA and YSLEER. CDR3 length equals 17 residues. The ends lost 0 bases at V and 7 bases at J; junction bases unmatched: 12. The CDR3 nucleotides are TGCGCCAGCAGCCAAGATGTCCCGGGAGGGCCTTGGAATACGCAGTATTTT. Its protein is CASSQDVPGGPWNTQYF.

This chain uses TRBV11-2 with TRBJ2-5; tentatively, D is TRBD2 (6 bases). Looked up from germline, CDR1 is SGHAT and CDR2 is FQNNGV. This CDR3 region has 15 residues. Trimming stripped 1 base from V and 3 bases from J, with 12 bases between. For the CDR3, the DNA is TGTGCCAGCAGCTTAGGGGGGGTAGCGGAAGAGACCCAGTACTTC. It yields the protein CASSLGGVAEETQYF. Drawing the rest from reference TRBV11-2 and TRBJ2-5, the complete variable domain is EAGVAQSPRYKIIEKRQSVAFWCNPISGHATLYWYQQILGQGPKLLIQFQNNGVVDDSQLPKDRFSAERLKGVDSTLKIQPAKLEDSAVYLCASSLGGVAEETQYFGPGTRLLVL.

The chain is built from TRBV18 and TRBJ2-7; D uncertain. Germline V gene lookup returns CDR1 KGHSH and CDR2 LQKENI. This CDR3 comprises 14 residues. The V gene lost 4 bases and the J gene lost 7 bases, with 17 bases spanning the gap. The CDR3 coding sequence is TGTGCCAGCTCACGAAGTGGGCAGCTACGAGAGCAGTACTTC. Translation: CASSRSGQLREQYF.

The CDR3 sequence: CASSPGTYEAFF. Written as DNA, the CDR3 is TGTGCCAGCAGCCCAGGCACCTATGAAGCTTTCTTT. This chain uses TRBV9 with TRBJ1-1; no clear D. V lost 4 bases to trimming and J lost 7 bases, with 11 bases between them. Germline loops: CDR1 SGDLS, CDR2 YYNGEE. The CDR3 loop spans 12 amino acids. The full variable domain, with the rest looked up from reference TRBV9 and TRBJ1-1, is DSGVTQTPKHLITATGQRVTLRCSPRSGDLSVYWYQQSLDQGLQFLIQYYNGEERAKGNILERFSAQQFPDLHSELNLSSLELGDSALYFCASSPGTYEAFFGQGTRLTVV.

The chain links TRBV28 to TRBJ2-1, with D tentatively TRBD2 (5 bases). The CDR3 is made up of 13 amino acids. Germline V gene lookup returns CDR1 MDHEN and CDR2 SYDVKM. V dropped 5 bases and J dropped 8 bases, with 13 bases sitting between them. This chain's CDR3 is CASSLGGHDEQFF. In DNA, the CDR3 is TGTGCCAGCAGTCTTGGCGGGCACGATGAGCAGTTCTTC. Complete variable domain (other parts from reference TRBV28 and TRBJ2-1): DVKVTQSSRYLVKRTGEKVFLECVQDMDHENMFWYRQDPGLGLRLIYFSYDVKMKEKGDIPEGYSVSREKKERFSLILESASTNQTSMYLCASSLGGHDEQFFGPGTRLTVL.

This clone was recorded a few times. The J gene is TRBJ2-7, the V gene TRBV23-1, with TRBD1 identical over 8 bases. TRBV23-1 is recorded as an ORF, its role being uncertain. CDR3 length equals 16 residues. V shed 4 bases, J shed 3 bases, and the junction held 11 bases outside the gene matches. CDR3 residues: CASSPLGPGGIYEQYF. The CDR3 DNA is TGCGCCAGCAGTCCACTCGGGCCAGGGGGCATCTACGAGCAGTACTTC.

This clone occurred a few times. The chain links TRBV10-3 to TRBJ2-1; 13 bases align to TRBD2. With 4 bases clipped from V and 9 bases from J, the junction kept 9 bases outside the gene matches. The CDR3 extends over 16 amino acids. Germline CDR1 and CDR2: ENHRY and SYGVKD. CDR3 bases: TGTGCCATCAGTGGCTCACTAGCGGGGGGGGGAAGTGAGCAGTTCTTC. Translating it yields CAISGSLAGGGSEQFF.

The chain employs TRBV11-2 and TRBJ1-5; 7 nucleotides agree with TRBD1. Germline CDR1 is SGHAT and CDR2 is FQNNGV. The CDR3 covers 14 residues. The J segment lost 5 bases and the V segment lost 3 bases, leaving 4 bases of the junction unmatched. Here the CDR3 reads CASSFGQEDQPQHF. In DNA form, the CDR3 reads TGTGCCAGCAGCTTCGGACAGGAGGATCAGCCCCAGCATTTT.

This chain links TRBV11-3 with TRBJ2-3, with 7 bases that match TRBD2. The ends lost 5 bases at V and 2 bases at J; junction bases unmatched: 7. The CDR3 has 15 residues. CDR1 is SGHNT and CDR2 is YENEEA in the germline V gene. The CDR3 region has the DNA TGTGCCAGCAGCCCCTCGGCGGGAGCCACAGATACGCAGTATTTT. As protein: CASSPSAGATDTQYF.

The table lists this clone with a few counts. The chain couples TRBV7-6 to TRBJ2-3; D might be TRBD2 (6 bases). The CDR3 runs 17 residues. V was trimmed by 1 base and J by 4 bases, leaving 18 bases between them. From germline, CDR1 is SGHVS and CDR2 FNYEAQ. CDR3: CASSLGTRGGRADTQYF. As DNA, the CDR3 is TGTGCCAGCAGCTTAGGCACTAGAGGAGGGCGGGCAGATACGCAGTATTTT. The full variable domain, in which reference TRBV7-6 and TRBJ2-3 provide the parts outside the CDR3, is GAGVSQSPRYKVTKRGQDVALRCDPISGHVSLYWYRQALGQGPEFLTYFNYEAQQDKSGLPNDRFSAERPEGSISTLTIQRTEQRDSAMYRCASSLGTRGGRADTQYFGPGTRLTVL.

This clone was observed once. The chain is built from TRBV7-6 and TRBJ1-1; a possible D gene is TRBD1 (6 bases). The CDR3 runs 18 residues. Trimming left V 4 bases short and J 1 base short, with 22 bases between. Germline CDR1 and CDR2: SGHVS and FNYEAQ. CDR3 nucleotides: TGTGCCAGCAGCTCGGACGTCCCCGGGACAACCGCGAACACTGAAGCTTTCTTT. This sequence encodes CASSSDVPGTTANTEAFF.

The rearrangement links TRBV20-1 to TRBJ1-2; D unresolved. CDR3 size: 11 residues. Germline V lookup: CDR1 DFQATT, CDR2 SNEGSKA (reference sequence). Trimming shortened V by 2 bases and J by 7 bases, and 8 bases separated the two germline ends. The CDR3 DNA follows: TGCAGTGCTAGATCAGGAGGTGGCTACACCTTC. Translation: CSARSGGGYTF.

The V and J genes are TRBV11-2 and TRBJ2-7; maybe TRBD1 (5 bases). Per the germline V gene, CDR1 is SGHAT and CDR2 is FQNNGV. The germline V and J ends were trimmed by 2 bases and 2 bases, with 19 bases remaining between them. CDR3 length: 17 amino acids. CDR3 region: CASSLRTTLVSTYEQYF. The CDR3 coding sequence is TGTGCCAGCAGCTTACGGACAACCCTCGTCTCAACCTACGAGCAGTACTTC. The whole variable domain, remainder taken from reference TRBV11-2 and TRBJ2-7, is EAGVAQSPRYKIIEKRQSVAFWCNPISGHATLYWYQQILGQGPKLLIQFQNNGVVDDSQLPKDRFSAERLKGVDSTLKIQPAKLEDSAVYLCASSLRTTLVSTYEQYFGPGTRLTVT.

In this sample, this clone turned up once. The CDR3 DNA follows: TGTGCCAGCAGGGACACGACAGGGAGAGTTGAGCAGTACTTC. Amino acids: CASRDTTGRVEQYF. J is TRBJ2-5 and V is TRBV6-6; 7 bases fit TRBD1. Germline V gene data show CDR1 as MNHNY and CDR2 as SVGAGI (reference sequence). The CDR3 extends over 14 amino acids. V was pared by 6 bases and J by 11 bases, with 15 bases of the junction left unmatched.

V gene TRBV28 combines with J gene TRBJ2-2; maybe TRBD1 (6 bases). Looked up from germline, CDR1 is MDHEN and CDR2 is SYDVKM. The CDR3 runs to 13 residues. The V end was cut by 6 bases, the J end by 12 bases, with 17 bases between. This CDR3 reads CASRPGTPAQLFF. In DNA, the CDR3 is TGTGCCAGCAGACCTGGGACACCGGCTCAGCTGTTTTTT.

The rearrangement joins TRBV9 to TRBJ2-5, with TRBD2 identical over 8 bases. Trimming took 4 bases from V and 8 from J; bases not matched to a gene: 4. From germline, CDR1 is SGDLS and CDR2 YYNGEE. CDR3 size: 12 residues. For the CDR3, the DNA is TGTGCCAGCAGCCTTCGGGAGGGTACCCAGTACTTC. Amino acid sequence: CASSLREGTQYF.

The chain is built from TRBV27 and TRBJ1-5, with D possibly TRBD1 on 6 matching bases. The V gene lost 9 bases and the J gene lost 7 bases, with 13 bases spanning the gap. CDR1 MNHEY and CDR2 SMNVEV come from the germline V gene (reference sequence). There are 12 residues in the CDR3. The CDR3 sequence: CASSTGFQPQHF. The CDR3 DNA reads as TGTGCCAGTTCAACAGGGTTCCAGCCCCAGCATTTT.

A few counts support this clone. The chain joins TRBV9 to TRBJ2-3; D not resolved. CDR1 is SGDLS and CDR2 is YYNGEE in the germline V gene. Trimming took 0 bases from V and 6 from J, leaving 8 bases between them. The CDR3 consists of 13 residues. CDR3 DNA: TGTGCCAGCAGCGTAGAGATGCAGGATACGCAGTATTTT. Its protein product is CASSVEMQDTQYF.

Turning to this clone: This sample includes further DNA sequences coding for the same CDR3. The chain has TRBV6-1 and TRBJ2-2, with 9 bases matching TRBD2. The CDR3 length is 16 residues. The germline gives CDR1 MNHNS, CDR2 SASEGT. The trim removed 0 bases at V and 2 bases at J, leaving 1 base unmatched. CDR3 DNA: TGTGCCAGCAGTGAAGCACTAGCGGGTAACACCGGGGAGCTGTTTTTT. Amino acid sequence: CASSEALAGNTGELFF.

The rearrangement joins TRBV11-2 to TRBJ2-1, with 9 bases identical to TRBD2. In germline, CDR1 is SGHAT, CDR2 FQNNGV. Germline trimming cut 5 bases from V and 6 bases from J; bases unmatched to any gene: 2. The CDR3 spans 13 residues. The CDR3 nucleotides read TGTGCCAGCAGCCGCGGGAGGGCCAATGAGCAGTTCTTC. This gives the protein CASSRGRANEQFF.

The genes are TRBV15 and TRBJ2-7, with a tentative D call TRBD1 (5 bases). V was cut by 1 base and J by 0 bases, with 13 bases left in between. The CDR3 covers 16 residues. Germline V gene sequence: CDR1 LNHNV, CDR2 YYDKDF (reference sequence). As DNA, the CDR3 is TGTGCCACCAGCAGAGCTGAAAGGCAGGGCTCCTACGAGCAGTACTTC. It yields the protein CATSRAERQGSYEQYF.

The chain carries TRBV28 and TRBJ1-3; D is ambiguous. Looked up from germline, CDR1 is MDHEN and CDR2 is SYDVKM. The germline V and J ends were trimmed by 6 bases and 1 base, with 22 bases remaining between them. This CDR3 spans 18 amino acids. As DNA, the CDR3 is TGTGCCAGCAGACATCACGGAGCTTCACCCCCTTCTGGAAACACCATATATTTT. Protein: CASRHHGASPPSGNTIYF. The full variable domain, completed using reference TRBV28 and TRBJ1-3, is DVKVTQSSRYLVKRTGEKVFLECVQDMDHENMFWYRQDPGLGLRLIYFSYDVKMKEKGDIPEGYSVSREKKERFSLILESASTNQTSMYLCASRHHGASPPSGNTIYFGEGSWLTVV.

This rearrangement joins TRBV5-1 to TRBJ2-5; TRBD1 agrees at 7 bases. The V gene's germline CDR1 is SGHRS and CDR2 YFSETQ. This CDR3 has 14 residues. V lost 4 bases and J lost 4; bases outside the gene matches: 7. CDR3 coding DNA: TGCGCCAGCAGCGGAGACAGGGTCCCAGAGACCCAGTACTTC. This encodes CASSGDRVPETQYF.